This note documents a single TCR beta chain sequence. Its antigen is undetermined. Sample treatment: approximately 10-day PBMC culture with coronavirus spike peptide pools or control peptides (ViraFEST assay). Cultured CD4+ T cell DNA underwent sequencing with the Oncomine TCR Beta short-read assay. One entry per CDR3 protein, called by TCRdb with MiXCR from the PCR reads. The top ten clones hold about 30% of a sample with 9,500 to 15,000 distinct CDR3 sequences, 50% of them seen once. The sample is drawn from a study of vaccination and CD4 T cells after COVID-19. Study as a whole: Post-vaccination specimens were collected at a median of roughly 65 days following dose two (range 14 to 241).

The CDR3 is made up of 16 amino acids. CDR1 and CDR2 (germline): ENHRY, SYGVKD. V lost 3 bases, J lost 7 bases, and 10 bases stayed unmatched. This TCR derives from a human donor who had recovered from COVID-19. What was sequenced was CD4+ T cells from blood, cultured in vitro. The chain joins TRBV10-3 to TRBJ2-2; 8 nucleotides agree with TRBD1. The CDR3 region has the DNA TGTGCCATCAGTGACACCTATACAGGGGGAGTCGGGGAGCTGTTTTTT. It translates to CAISDTYTGGVGELFF.